Reported below is one T cell receptor (beta chain). This clonotype appeared a few times. Its antigen has not been determined. No much larger clone is present one base from it, and per-base qualities are unavailable. Receptors were amplified or captured by PCR. At the Johns Hopkins FTIC core, DNA from the cultured CD4+ T cells underwent TCR sequencing with the Oncomine TCR Beta short-read assay. The QIAamp micro DNA kit was used to extract genomic DNA from the cultured CD4+ T cells. Oncomine TCR Beta libraries made from cultured CD4+ T cells were pooled using unique dual indexes and sequenced on an Illumina iSeq 100. Concerning the study's data processing: Non-productive sequences were filtered out, and CDR3s that did not start with C, did not end with F or W, or were shorter than 7 amino acids were discarded. Antigen-specific clonotypes were identified using the MANAFEST web application through comparison of peptide-stimulated wells with reference and other culture wells. An FDR below 0.05, an odds ratio above 5, and a productive frequency above 0.1% in at least two of three replicate wells were required for clones to be considered positive. A clonotype counted as cross-reactive if it showed significant expansion both in the SARS-CoV-2 spike wells and in at least one common cold coronavirus spike condition. CDR3 homology was assessed with Levenshtein distances (stringdist) and unrooted phylogenetic trees (ape) in R version 3.6.1. TCRdb ran its own pipeline on the public reads, namely fastp trimming at Q25 and MiXCR clone calling, and kept in-frame beta chains. Here each entry gathers all rows of one CDR3 protein and keeps the most common genes and DNA. The V and J calls follow TCRdb's processing rather than the paper's. The sample table contains around 15,000 distinct CDR3 sequences; only one count was recorded for around 60% of them. Of the sample, 9.4% falls within the top ten clones.

V trim: 4 bases; J trim: 4 bases; unmatched bases: 3. CDR1 and CDR2 are drawn from the germline V gene: LGHNA, YNFKEQ. Spanning cysteine to phenylalanine, the CDR3 consists of 14 amino acids. Solely the CDR3 DNA is kept, with 42 bases framed from the first base. The data are from a study of vaccination and CD4 T cells after COVID-19 (dated by TCRdb to between 2021 and 2024). A note on the overall study: Convalescent patients had a positive SARS-CoV-2 result on nasal swab PCR, and of these patients, several had mild disease and one had severe disease. The convalescent cohort comprised six males and four females, including two Hispanic individuals, seven Caucasians, two Asians and one multiracial person. Two doses of either the Pfizer-BioNTech BNT162b2 vaccine (n=8) or the Moderna mRNA-1273 vaccine (n=2) were administered to participants. Post-COVID blood samples from convalescent patients were collected a median of roughly 100 days after diagnosis, with a range of about 35 to 161 days. Post-vaccine blood samples were taken a median of 72 days after the second vaccine dose, with a range of 14 to 241 days. For stimulating the cultures, overlapping spike peptide pools were used, derived from SARS-CoV-2 as well as from the common cold coronaviruses HCoV-NL63, HCoV-OC43 and HCoV-229E. As controls, cultures received a CEFX viral epitope pool (the positive control), an HIV-1 Nef peptide pool (the negative control), or no peptide at all. In under twelve COVID-19 convalescent patients and a handful of infection-naive healthy vaccine recipients, researchers compared the spike-specific CD4+ TCR repertoire from before mRNA vaccination with the repertoire from after.

According to the study, the label for this sample's treatment or condition signals: roughly ten-day PBMC culture with coronavirus spike peptide pools or control peptides (ViraFEST assay). The study used the ViraFEST assay, which expanded antigen-specific T cells with peptide pools and then identified expanded clonotypes by TCR sequencing. Positive SARS-CoV-2 PCR tests in the convalescent patients dated from March to December 2020, before Alpha, Beta and Delta variants emerged in the United States. About 1.8 million PBMCs per well were cultured in IMDM with roughly 5% human AB serum and 7.5 to 10 IU/ml IL-2, plus 10 ug/ml peptide pools. On days 3 and 7, half of the culture medium was replaced with fresh IL-2-containing medium. After around 11 days of culture, CD4+ T cells were isolated by negative selection with the EasySep CD4+ T cell isolation kit. Ficoll-Paque Plus gradient centrifugation was used to isolate PBMCs from whole blood, and the isolated PBMCs were then either used fresh or cryopreserved at -140C. Culture conditions were generally each tested in triplicate wells.

The study at large found these results: The median number of SARS-CoV-2-reactive clonotypes rose from roughly 20 after infection to some 40 after vaccination, but the change was not significant. Of the vaccine-specific clones in convalescent patients, 304 of 307, or nearly all, reacted only to SARS-CoV-2 spike and did not cross-react with common cold coronaviruses. Among convalescent patients, a median about 86% of the SARS-CoV-2-reactive clones seen after vaccination appeared only after vaccination, which suggests priming specific to the vaccine. Relatively few convalescent patients were included in the study, and early timepoints after natural infection were not analyzed.

This receptor was obtained from a human donor who had recovered from COVID-19. Recombination joined TRBV4-2 with TRBJ1-2, and TRBD1 aligns with 10 junction nucleotides. Specimen: CD4+ T cells from blood, cultured in vitro. This receptor carries the CDR3 CASSPGTGAYGYTF. The nucleotide sequence reads as follows: TGTGCCAGCAGCCCGGGGACAGGGGCCTATGGCTACACCTTC.